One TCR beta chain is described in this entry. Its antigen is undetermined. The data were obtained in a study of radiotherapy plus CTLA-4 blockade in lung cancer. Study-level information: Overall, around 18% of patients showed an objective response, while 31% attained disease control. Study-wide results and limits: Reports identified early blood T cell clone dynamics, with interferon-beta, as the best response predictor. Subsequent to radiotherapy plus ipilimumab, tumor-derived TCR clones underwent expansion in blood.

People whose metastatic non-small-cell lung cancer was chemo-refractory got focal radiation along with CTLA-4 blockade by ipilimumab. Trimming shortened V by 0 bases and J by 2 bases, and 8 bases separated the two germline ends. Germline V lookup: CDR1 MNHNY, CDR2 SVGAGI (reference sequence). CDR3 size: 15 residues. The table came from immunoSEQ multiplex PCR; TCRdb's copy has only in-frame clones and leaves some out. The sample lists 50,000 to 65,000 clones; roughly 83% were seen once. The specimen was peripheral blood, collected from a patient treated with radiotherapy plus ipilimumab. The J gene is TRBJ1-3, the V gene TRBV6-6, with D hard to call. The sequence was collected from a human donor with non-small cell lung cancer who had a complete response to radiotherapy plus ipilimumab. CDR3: CASSYSSRAGNTIYF. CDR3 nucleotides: TGTGCCAGCAGTTACTCCAGCCGGGCTGGAAACACCATATATTTT.